The 16 T cell receptor beta chains reported below all come from one sample, sequenced in a study of shared clonotypes between healthy human individuals. Profiled with immunoSEQ multiplex PCR; TCRdb holds only in-frame clones, not every one. Of about 2.1 million clones detected, 85% to 95% appear once; the ten largest clones hold 1.5% to 2%. Naive CD8 isolation took CD45RO-negative cells positively selected for CCR7 and excluded terminally differentiated effector memory CD45RA+ cells. The sample was naive CD8+ T cells from PBMCs. These TCRs come from a man younger than 35 in good health. Some clones in this sample may be carry-over from other donors' samples.

The chain couples TRBV27 to TRBJ2-7, with 7 bases aligning to TRBD1. Germline CDR1 and CDR2: MNHEY and SMNVEV (reference sequence). J was trimmed by 3 bases and V by 6 bases; bases with no gene match: 11. This CDR3 is 15 amino acids long. The CDR3 region has the DNA TGTGCCAGCAGGCCTTACAGGGGACCCGGCTACGAGCAGTACTTC. This encodes CASRPYRGPGYEQYF.

This sequence joins TRBV11-1 and TRBJ1-1, with D tentatively TRBD1 (6 bases). The germline V gene has CDR1 SGHAT and CDR2 FQDESV (reference sequence). Trimming removed 6 bases at V and 3 bases at J, with 14 bases between. The CDR3 totals 14 residues. CDR3 nucleotide sequence: TGTGCCAGCAGGAGTGCCTACAGGGACACTGAAGCTTTCTTT. This translates into CASRSAYRDTEAFF.

As to this clone: This CDR3 is also generated by other DNA sequences in the sample. This chain links TRBV29-1 with TRBJ2-1; D gene unclear. V lost 4 bases to trimming and J lost 6 bases, with 4 bases between them. This CDR3 comprises 10 residues. Per the germline V gene, CDR1 is SQVTM and CDR2 is ANQGSEA. The CDR3 reads CSVVRNEQFF. Here the CDR3 DNA reads TGCAGCGTTGTCCGCAATGAGCAGTTCTTC.

This chain joins TRBV12-5 and TRBJ1-2, with D perhaps matching TRBD1 (6 bases). Germline V gene data show CDR1 as LGHNT and CDR2 as FRNRAP. This CDR3 has 12 amino acids. Trimming cost V 1 base and J 6 bases, with 6 bases left between them. CDR3 region: CASGLAGDGYTF. The CDR3 nucleotides read TGTGCTAGTGGTTTGGCAGGGGATGGCTACACCTTC.

The chain uses TRBV19 and TRBJ2-1; 7 nucleotides agree with TRBD2. The CDR3 consists of 14 residues. Unmatched junction bases numbered 5, after V lost 1 base and J lost 8 bases. Germline-derived CDR1 and CDR2 are LNHDA and SQIVND (reference sequence). CDR3 bases: TGTGCCAGTAGTATAGGGGGAGGGATTGATGAGCAGTTCTTC. Residues: CASSIGGGIDEQFF.

J is TRBJ1-1 and V is TRBV13, with D maybe TRBD1 (6 bases). The CDR3 runs 14 residues. Trimming took 2 bases from V and 5 from J, leaving 12 bases between them. Germline V CDR1 and CDR2: PRHDT, FYEKMQ (reference sequence). This chain's CDR3 is CASSLQGKRTEAFF. CDR3 coding DNA: TGTGCCAGCAGCTTACAGGGGAAACGGACTGAAGCTTTCTTT. The whole variable domain, remainder taken from reference TRBV13 and TRBJ1-1, is AAGVIQSPRHLIKEKRETATLKCYPIPRHDTVYWYQQGPGQDPQFLISFYEKMQSDKGSIPDRFSAQQFSDYHSELNMSSLELGDSALYFCASSLQGKRTEAFFGQGTRLTVV.

The chain joins TRBV4-3 to TRBJ2-7, with D possibly matching TRBD2 (6 bases). V lost 1 base, J lost 4 bases, and 8 bases lay in between. Germline V gives CDR1 LGHNA, CDR2 YSLEER. This CDR3 contains 13 residues. DNA of the CDR3: TGCGCCAGCAGCCAAGGGGGGGAGTACGAGCAGTACTTC. It yields the protein CASSQGGEYEQYF.

The chain combines TRBV19 with TRBJ2-2; 10 bases align to TRBD2. Germline V gives CDR1 LNHDA, CDR2 SQIVND (reference sequence). Trimming at V came to 3 bases and at J to 6 bases, leaving 7 bases not matched to a gene. The CDR3 spans 16 residues. The chain's CDR3 is CASSIFGTSVSGELFF. CDR3 coding DNA: TGTGCCAGTAGTATTTTCGGGACTAGCGTCTCCGGGGAGCTGTTTTTT.

The chain uses TRBV5-1 and TRBJ1-2; 9 bases fit TRBD1. CDR3 length: 16 residues. Germline V lookup: CDR1 SGHRS, CDR2 YFSETQ. V was pared by 4 bases and J by 2 bases, with 9 bases of the junction left unmatched. This CDR3 is CASSKLGGTGNYGYTF. The CDR3 coding sequence is TGCGCCAGCAGCAAATTAGGCGGGACAGGGAACTATGGCTACACCTTC.

J is TRBJ2-2 and V is TRBV19; unclear D gene. This CDR3 has 15 residues. Germline V lookup: CDR1 LNHDA, CDR2 SQIVND (reference sequence). With 6 bases removed from V and 5 bases from J, the gap between germline ends came to 16 bases. The CDR3: CASRRPNPGTGELFF. The CDR3 nucleotides read TGTGCCAGTAGGCGCCCTAACCCAGGAACCGGGGAGCTGTTTTTT.

To note about this clone: The identical CDR3 is also encoded by other nucleotide sequences in the sample. The gene calls are TRBV19 and TRBJ1-5, with a tentative D call TRBD1 (5 bases). CDR3 length: 15 amino acids. Germline V gene sequence: CDR1 LNHDA, CDR2 SQIVND (reference sequence). Trimming shortened V by 3 bases and J by 4 bases, and 13 bases separated the two germline ends. The CDR3 nucleotides are TGTGCCAGTAGTATCGGTAGGCGGGGGAATCAGCCCCAGCATTTT. Translation gives CASSIGRRGNQPQHF.

Concerning this clone: This sample includes further DNA sequences coding for the same CDR3. The chain joins TRBV7-9 to TRBJ2-1, with D perhaps TRBD1 (5 bases). The V gene's germline CDR1 is SEHNR and CDR2 FQNEAQ (reference sequence). The CDR3 has 15 residues. Trimming stripped 2 bases from V and 2 bases from J, with 10 bases between. CDR3 nucleotides: TGTGCCAGCAGCTTACGGCAGGGTACCTACAATGAGCAGTTCTTC. Its translation: CASSLRQGTYNEQFF.

The V and J genes are TRBV27 and TRBJ1-5; D might be TRBD1 (6 bases). V shed 4 bases and J shed 2 bases, with 12 bases lying between them. The CDR3 is 15 amino acids. The germline CDR1 and CDR2 sequences are MNHEY and SMNVEV (reference sequence). The CDR3: CASSYPGVGNQPQHF. The CDR3 bases are TGTGCCAGCAGTTACCCAGGGGTGGGCAATCAGCCCCAGCATTTT.

The V call is TRBV7-3, the J call TRBJ1-5; D unresolved. The CDR3 totals 16 residues. The germline V gene encodes CDR1 SGHTA and CDR2 FQGTGA. The DNA of the CDR3 is TGTGCAGGAACCGGACTCGTTAGGGTAAGGAATCAGCCCCAGCATTTT. Translation: CAGTGLVRVRNQPQHF.

The chain links TRBV19 to TRBJ2-3; D is unclear. Looked up from germline, CDR1 is LNHDA and CDR2 is SQIVND (reference sequence). V lost 0 bases to trimming and J lost 6 bases, with 10 bases between them. The CDR3 runs 14 residues. This CDR3 reads CASSIDLDPDTQYF. The DNA for the CDR3 is TGTGCCAGTAGTATAGATCTGGACCCTGATACGCAGTATTTT.

V gene TRBV7-9 combines with J gene TRBJ2-7, with 15 bases aligning to TRBD2. The length of the CDR3 is 17 residues. With 1 base clipped from V and 2 bases from J, the junction kept 3 bases outside the gene matches. In germline, CDR1 is SEHNR, CDR2 FQNEAQ (reference sequence). CDR3 sequence reads: CASSLGTSGRAPYEQYF. CDR3 coding DNA: TGTGCCAGCAGCTTAGGGACTAGCGGGAGGGCCCCCTACGAGCAGTACTTC.